This entry concerns a single T cell receptor beta chain. What it recognizes is unknown. V lost 0 bases and J lost 9; bases outside the gene matches: 4. This CDR3 has 15 residues. Germline CDR1 and CDR2: WNHNN and SYGVQD (reference sequence). This entry is derived from a study of siplizumab effects on memory and regulatory T cells. General observations from the study: Confirmatory evidence of suppressive function in proliferating siplizumab-culture Tregs was not obtained. Most proliferating CD4+ or CD8+ clones, roughly 75-97%, had no naive or memory assignment. Apparently key alloresponse contributors, naive T cells also seemed more diverse than memory cells. Among mappable alloreactive CD4+ clones, the Treg-derived fraction averaged 68.8% with siplizumab versus about 27% in controls.

Method: immunoSEQ multiplex PCR; TCRdb's copy keeps in-frame clones and lacks some. The sample lists some 97,000 clones; roughly 94% were seen once. The clonotype comes from a human donor in good health. This chain links TRBV10-1 with TRBJ2-1; 11 nucleotides agree with TRBD2. Sequenced sample: Tregs sorted from blood. CDR3 sequence reads: CASSESSGRAGEQFF. The CDR3 DNA is TGCGCCAGCAGTGAGTCTAGCGGGAGGGCCGGTGAGCAGTTCTTC.